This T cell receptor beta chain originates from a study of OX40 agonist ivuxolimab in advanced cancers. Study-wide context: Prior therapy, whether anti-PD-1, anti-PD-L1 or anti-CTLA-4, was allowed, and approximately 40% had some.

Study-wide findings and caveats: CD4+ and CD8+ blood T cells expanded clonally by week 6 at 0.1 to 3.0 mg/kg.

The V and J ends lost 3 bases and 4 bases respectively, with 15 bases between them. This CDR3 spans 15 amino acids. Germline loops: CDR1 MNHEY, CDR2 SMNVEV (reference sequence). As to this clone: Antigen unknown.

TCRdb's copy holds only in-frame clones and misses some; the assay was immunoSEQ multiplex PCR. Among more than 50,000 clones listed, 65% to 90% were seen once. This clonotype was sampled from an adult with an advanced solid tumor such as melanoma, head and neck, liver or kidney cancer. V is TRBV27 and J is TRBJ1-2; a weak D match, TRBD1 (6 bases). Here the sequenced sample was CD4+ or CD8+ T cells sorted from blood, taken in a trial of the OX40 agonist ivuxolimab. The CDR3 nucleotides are TGTGCCAGCAGTTTTTTAGGACAGATCGGCTATGGCTACACCTTC. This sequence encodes CASSFLGQIGYGYTF.